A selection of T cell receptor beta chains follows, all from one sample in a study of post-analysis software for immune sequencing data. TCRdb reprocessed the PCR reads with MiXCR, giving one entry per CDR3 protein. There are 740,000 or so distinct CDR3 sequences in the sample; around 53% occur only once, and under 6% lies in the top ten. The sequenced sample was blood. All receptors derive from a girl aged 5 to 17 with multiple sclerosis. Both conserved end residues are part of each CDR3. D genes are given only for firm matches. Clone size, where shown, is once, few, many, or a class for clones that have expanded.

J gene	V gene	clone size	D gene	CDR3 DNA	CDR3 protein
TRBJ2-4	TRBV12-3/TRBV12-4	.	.	TGTGCCAGCAGTTTAAACAGGTTGGGCATTCAGTACTTC	CASSLNRLGIQYF
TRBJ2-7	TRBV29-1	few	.	TGCAGCGCTGCGTTGACAGGCTCTTCGGGCGAGCAGTACTTC	CSAALTGSSGEQYF
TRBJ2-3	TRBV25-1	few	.	TGTGCCAGCAGTGGGCTTGGCAATACGCAGTATTTT	CASSGLGNTQYF
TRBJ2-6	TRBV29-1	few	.	TGCAGCGTCCAACTGGCGGGCAGGGCGCTCCTGACTTTC	CSVQLAGRALLTF
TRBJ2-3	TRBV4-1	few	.	TGCGCCAGCAGCCCCCGTACTAGCACAGATACGCAGTATTTT	CASSPRTSTDTQYF
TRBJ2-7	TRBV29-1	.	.	TGCAGCGTTGATGGAGGGTTCGAGCAGTACTTC	CSVDGGFEQYF
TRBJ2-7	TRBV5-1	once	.	TGCGCCAGCAGCTTTAGGACGGTCATCTCCTACGAGCAGTACTTC	CASSFRTVISYEQYF
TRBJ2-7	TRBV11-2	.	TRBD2	TGTGCCAGCAGTGAGGATCTAGCGGGAGGCCGACCCTACGAGCAGTACTTC	CASSEDLAGGRPYEQYF
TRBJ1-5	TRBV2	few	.	TGTGCCAGCAGTGGGGGTGGGGGGAGCAATCAGCCCCAGCATTTT	CASSGGGGSNQPQHF
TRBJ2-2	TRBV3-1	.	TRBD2	TGTGCCAGCAGCCGGACTAGCGGCACCGGGGAGCTGTTTTTT	CASSRTSGTGELFF
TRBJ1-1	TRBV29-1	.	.	TGCAGCGTTGAACCCCAGGGTCCCATGAACACTGAAGCTTTCTTT	CSVEPQGPMNTEAFF
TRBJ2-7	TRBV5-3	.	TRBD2	TGTGCCAGCAGCTTGGAAATCCTAGCGGGAGTACACGAGCAGTACTTC	CASSLEILAGVHEQYF
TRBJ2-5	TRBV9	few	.	TGTGCCAGCAGCGCCGGTTACCCCCAAGAGACCCAGTACTTC	CASSAGYPQETQYF
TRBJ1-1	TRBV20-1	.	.	TGCAGTGCTCAATTCGGGGGAATCGACACTGAAGCTTTCTTT	CSAQFGGIDTEAFF
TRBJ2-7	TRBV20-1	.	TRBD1	TGCAGTGCTCAACAGGGGGACTCCTACGAGCAGTACTTC	CSAQQGDSYEQYF
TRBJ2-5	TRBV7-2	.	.	TGTGCCAGCAGCTTAGAAGGGGGATACCAAGAGACCCAGTACTTC	CASSLEGGYQETQYF
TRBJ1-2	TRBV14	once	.	TGTGCCAGCAGCCAAGGTCGGGTGTCCCACTATGGCTACACCTTC	CASSQGRVSHYGYTF
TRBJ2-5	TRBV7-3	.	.	TGTGCCAGCAGCTTCATCAGGGGCGCACGAGAGACCCAGTACTTC	CASSFIRGARETQYF
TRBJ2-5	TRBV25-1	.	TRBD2	TGTGTCAGCAGTGAATGGCTAGCGGGGGCCCTCCAAGAGACCCAGTACTTC	CVSSEWLAGALQETQYF
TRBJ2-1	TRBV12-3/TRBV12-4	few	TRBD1	TGTGCCAGCAGTTTAGCGGGACAGGGACAGTTCTTC	CASSLAGQGQFF